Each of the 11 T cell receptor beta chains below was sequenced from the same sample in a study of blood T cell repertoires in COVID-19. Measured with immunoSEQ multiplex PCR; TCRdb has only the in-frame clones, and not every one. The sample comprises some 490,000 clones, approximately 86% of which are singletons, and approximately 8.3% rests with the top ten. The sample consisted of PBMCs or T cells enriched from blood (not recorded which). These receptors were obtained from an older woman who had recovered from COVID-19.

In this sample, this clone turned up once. The CDR3 bases are TGCAGCGTCCTAACGAACACTGAAGCTTTCTTT. Encoded protein: CSVLTNTEAFF. The rearrangement links TRBV29-1 to TRBJ1-1, with D uncertain. CDR1 and CDR2 (germline): SQVTM, ANQGSEA. Deletions cut 6 bases from V and 1 base from J, with 6 bases between. This CDR3 comprises 11 residues.

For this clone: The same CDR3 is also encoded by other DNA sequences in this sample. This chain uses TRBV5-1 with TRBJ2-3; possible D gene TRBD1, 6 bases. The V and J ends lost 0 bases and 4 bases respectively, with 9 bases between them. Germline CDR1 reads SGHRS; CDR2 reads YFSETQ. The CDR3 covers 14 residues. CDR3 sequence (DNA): TGCGCCAGCAGCTTGGCGGACAGCTCAGATACGCAGTATTTT. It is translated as CASSLADSSDTQYF.

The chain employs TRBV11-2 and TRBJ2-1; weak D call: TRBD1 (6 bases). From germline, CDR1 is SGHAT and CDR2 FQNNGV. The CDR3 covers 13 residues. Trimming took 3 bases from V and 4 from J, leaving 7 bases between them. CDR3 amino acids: CASSLDSYNEQFF. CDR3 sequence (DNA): TGTGCCAGCAGCTTGGACAGTTACAATGAGCAGTTCTTC.

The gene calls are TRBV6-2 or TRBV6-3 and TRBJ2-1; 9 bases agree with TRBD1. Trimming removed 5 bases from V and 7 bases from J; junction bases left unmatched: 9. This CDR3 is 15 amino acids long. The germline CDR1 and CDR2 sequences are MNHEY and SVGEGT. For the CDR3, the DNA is TGTGCCAGCAGTAGCGCCGGGACAGGGATAAATGAGCAGTTCTTC. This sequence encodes CASSSAGTGINEQFF.

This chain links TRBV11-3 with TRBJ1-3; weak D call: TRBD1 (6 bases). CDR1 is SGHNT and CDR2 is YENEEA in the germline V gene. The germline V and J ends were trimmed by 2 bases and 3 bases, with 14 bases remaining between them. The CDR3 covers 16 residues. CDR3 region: CASSLQGMQGGNTIYF. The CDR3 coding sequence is TGTGCCAGCAGCTTACAGGGGATGCAAGGTGGAAACACCATATATTTT.

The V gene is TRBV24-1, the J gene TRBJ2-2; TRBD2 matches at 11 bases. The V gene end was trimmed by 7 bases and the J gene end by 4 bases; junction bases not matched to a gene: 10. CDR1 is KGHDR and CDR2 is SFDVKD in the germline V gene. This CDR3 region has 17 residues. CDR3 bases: TGTGCCACCAGCTTTACTAGCGGGGGATCTAGCACCGGGGAGCTGTTTTTT. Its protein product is CATSFTSGGSSTGELFF.

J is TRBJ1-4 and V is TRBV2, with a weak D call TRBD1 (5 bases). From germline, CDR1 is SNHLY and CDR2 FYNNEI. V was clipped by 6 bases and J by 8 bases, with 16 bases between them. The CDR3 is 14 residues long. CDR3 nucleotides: TGTGCCAGCAGCCTGGGGAGGGGAAGGGAAAAACTGTTTTTT. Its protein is CASSLGRGREKLFF. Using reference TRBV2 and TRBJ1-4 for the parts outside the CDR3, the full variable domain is EPEVTQTPSHQVTQMGQEVILRCVPISNHLYFYWYRQILGQKVEFLVSFYNNEISEKSEIFDDQFSVERPDGSNFTLKIRSTKLEDSAMYFCASSLGRGREKLFFGSGTQLSVL.

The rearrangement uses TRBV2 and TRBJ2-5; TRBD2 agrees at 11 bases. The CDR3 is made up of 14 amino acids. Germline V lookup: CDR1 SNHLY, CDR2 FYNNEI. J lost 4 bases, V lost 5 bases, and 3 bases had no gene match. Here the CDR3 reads CASSPGTSGETQYF. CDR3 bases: TGTGCCAGCAGTCCCGGGACTAGCGGAGAGACCCAGTACTTC.

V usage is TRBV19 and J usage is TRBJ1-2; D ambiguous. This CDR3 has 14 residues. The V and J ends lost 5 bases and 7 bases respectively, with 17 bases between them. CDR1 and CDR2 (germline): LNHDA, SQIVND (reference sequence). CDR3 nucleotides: TGTGCCAGTAGTCTAGGAGGGCACGGCCGTGGCTACACCTTC. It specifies CASSLGGHGRGYTF.

The CDR3 sequence is CATSEWTSGGADTQYF. The CDR3 DNA follows: TGTGCCACCAGTGAGTGGACTAGCGGGGGGGCAGATACGCAGTATTTT. The J gene is TRBJ2-3, the V gene TRBV24-1, with 15 bases that match TRBD2. J lost 4 bases, V lost 4 bases, and 2 bases had no gene match. The CDR3 consists of 16 residues. CDR1 and CDR2 (germline): KGHDR, SFDVKD.

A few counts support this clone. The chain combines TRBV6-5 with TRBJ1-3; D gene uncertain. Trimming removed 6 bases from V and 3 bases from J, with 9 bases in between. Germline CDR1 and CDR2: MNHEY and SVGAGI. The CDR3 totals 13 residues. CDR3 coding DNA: TGTGCCAGCAGCCCCCCGTATGGAAACACCATATATTTT. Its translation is CASSPPYGNTIYF.